This TCR beta chain derives from a study of T cells after yellow fever vaccination. General study findings and limits: FACS-sorted repertoires could contain abundant clonotypes contaminating from the bulk population.

MiXCR was run by TCRdb on the 5' RACE reads, yielding one entry per CDR3 protein. Here the sample spans about 630,000 distinct CDR3 sequences, 10% to 15% being singletons. This clonotype was observed a few times. Antigen unknown. This sequence was found in a man younger than 40 who received the YFV17D yellow fever vaccine. The material sequenced was PBMCs, taken on the day of the yellow fever booster vaccination.

This CDR3 reads CASSPTGYLETQYF. The DNA of the CDR3 is TGCGCCAGCAGCCCGACAGGGTATTTGGAGACCCAGTACTTC. V is TRBV5-1 and J is TRBJ2-5; TRBD1 aligns across 7 bases. V shed 4 bases, J shed 5 bases, and the junction held 8 bases outside the gene matches. The CDR3 has 14 amino acids. Germline V gene sequence: CDR1 SGHRS, CDR2 YFSETQ.